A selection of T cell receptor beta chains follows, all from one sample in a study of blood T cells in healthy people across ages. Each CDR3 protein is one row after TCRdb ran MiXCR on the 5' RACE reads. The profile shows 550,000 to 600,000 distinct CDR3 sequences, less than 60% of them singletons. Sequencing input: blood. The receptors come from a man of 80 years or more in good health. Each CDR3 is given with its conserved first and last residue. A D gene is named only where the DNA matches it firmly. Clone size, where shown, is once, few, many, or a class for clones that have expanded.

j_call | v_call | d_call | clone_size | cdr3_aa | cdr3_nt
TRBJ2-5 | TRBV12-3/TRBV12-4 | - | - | CASASSLGTQYF | TGTGCCAGCGCCTCATCCCTTGGGACCCAGTACTTC
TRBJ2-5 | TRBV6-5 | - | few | CASSYPANAGGFVETQYF | TGTGCCAGCAGTTACCCGGCTAACGCCGGGGGATTCGTGGAGACCCAGTACTTC
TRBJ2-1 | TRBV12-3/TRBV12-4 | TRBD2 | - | CASSSSGGPGEQFF | TGTGCCAGCAGTTCTAGCGGGGGCCCCGGTGAGCAGTTCTTC
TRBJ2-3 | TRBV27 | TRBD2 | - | CASRGLAGVSDTQYF | TGTGCCAGCAGGGGACTAGCGGGAGTTTCGGATACGCAGTATTTT
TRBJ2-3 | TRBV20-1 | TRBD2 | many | CSARGLAGILTTDTQYF | TGCAGTGCTAGAGGGCTAGCGGGGATACTAACCACAGATACGCAGTATTTT
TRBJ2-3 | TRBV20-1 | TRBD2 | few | CSAPWTSGNTDTQYF | TGCAGTGCTCCTTGGACTAGCGGGAACACAGATACGCAGTATTTT
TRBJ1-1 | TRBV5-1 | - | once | CASSLAPDYTEAFF | TGCGCTAGCAGCTTGGCCCCAGATTACACTGAAGCTTTCTTT
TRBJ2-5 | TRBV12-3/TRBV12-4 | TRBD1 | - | CASSSSDMDRGETQYF | TGTGCCAGCAGTTCCTCAGACATGGACAGGGGAGAGACCCAGTACTTC
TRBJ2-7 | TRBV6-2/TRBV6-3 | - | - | CASSSRGGGPLLDEQYF | TGTGCCAGCAGTTCGCGAGGTGGGGGGCCTCTTTTGGACGAGCAGTACTTC
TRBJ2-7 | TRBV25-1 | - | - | CASSESPGWNSYEQYF | TGTGCCAGCAGTGAATCCCCCGGCTGGAACTCCTACGAGCAGTACTTC
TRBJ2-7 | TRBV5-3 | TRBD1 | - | CARRHGTGGASYEQYF | TGTGCCAGAAGACACGGGACAGGGGGGGCGTCCTACGAGCAGTACTTC
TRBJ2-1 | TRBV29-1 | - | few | CSAHGTRTYNEQFF | TGCAGCGCCCATGGGACGAGAACCTACAATGAGCAGTTCTTC
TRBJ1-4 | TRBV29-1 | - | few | CSVENEKLFF | TGCAGCGTTGAAAATGAAAAACTGTTTTTT
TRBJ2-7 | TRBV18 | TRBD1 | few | CASSGTRGPYEQYF | TGTGCCAGCTCAGGGACCAGGGGGCCTTACGAGCAGTACTTC
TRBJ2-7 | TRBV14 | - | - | CASSQDWTGFHEQYF | TGTGCCAGCAGCCAAGATTGGACGGGTTTCCACGAGCAGTACTTC
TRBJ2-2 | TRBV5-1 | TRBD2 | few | CASSASGTRTHGELFF | TGCGCCAGCAGCGCCTCCGGGACTAGGACGCACGGGGAGCTGTTTTTT